This record looks at one TCR beta chain sequence and its context. Assay: immunoSEQ multiplex PCR; the TCRdb copy retains only in-frame clones and omits some. The sample records about 32,000 clones, around nine tenths being singletons. Blood specimens came from baseline, cycle 4 day 1, and cycle 7 day 1. The V gene lost 7 bases and the J gene lost 2 bases, with 6 bases spanning the gap. The germline CDR1 and CDR2 sequences are SGHRS and YFSETQ. The CDR3 length is 11 residues. The data belong to a study of OX40 agonist ivuxolimab in advanced cancers. The chain recombines TRBV5-1 with TRBJ1-1; D gene ambiguous. This sample comprised CD4+ or CD8+ T cells sorted from blood, obtained in a trial of the OX40 agonist ivuxolimab. This sequence originates from an adult with an advanced solid tumor such as melanoma, head and neck, liver or kidney cancer. CDR3 bases: TGCGCCAGCGCTGAAAACACTGAAGCTTTCTTT. It yields the protein CASAENTEAFF.